Presented here are 10 T cell receptor beta chains from one specimen sequenced in a study of neurological immune-mediated disorders. This sample's time point: longitudinal time-point 1 (baseline). In TCRdb, the 5' RACE reads were re-called with MiXCR into one record per CDR3 protein. The sample records 71,000 or so distinct CDR3 sequences, roughly 13% being singletons. Sequencing was done on a sample of PBMCs. Source of these receptors: a female donor with HTLV-1-associated myelopathy (HAM/TSP).

The chain employs TRBV5-1 and TRBJ2-2, with D perhaps being TRBD1 or TRBD2 (5 bases each). The CDR3 is 14 residues long. From germline, CDR1 is SGHRS and CDR2 YFSETQ. Trimming cost V 2 bases and J 5 bases, with 10 bases left between them. CDR3 residues: CASSFEGWTGELFF. The CDR3 coding sequence is TGCGCCAGCAGCTTCGAGGGGTGGACCGGGGAGCTGTTTTTT.

This clonotype was found a few times. The chain uses TRBV10-3 and TRBJ2-2; the D gene is possibly TRBD2 (5 bases). The V and J ends lost 5 bases and 1 base respectively, with 14 bases between them. Germline V lookup: CDR1 ENHRY, CDR2 SYGVKD. This CDR3 contains 16 residues. The CDR3 loop is CAISRRGYLNTGELFF. Written as DNA, the CDR3 is TGTGCCATCAGTCGAAGAGGGTATCTGAACACCGGGGAGCTGTTTTTT.

Note on this clonotype: A read error may be the cause here, since a much bigger clone is one base away. The genes are TRBV5-1 and TRBJ2-7, with 11 bases lining up with TRBD1. The ends lost 4 bases at V and 7 bases at J; junction bases unmatched: 4. The germline gives CDR1 SGHRS, CDR2 YFSETQ. This CDR3 region has 13 residues. CDR3 DNA: TGCGCCAGCAGCAAGGGACAGGGGGAAGAGCAGTACTTC. Protein sequence: CASSKGQGEEQYF. The whole variable domain, remainder taken from reference TRBV5-1 and TRBJ2-7, is KAGVTQTPRYLIKTRGQQVTLSCSPISGHRSVSWYQQTPGQGLQFLFEYFSETQRNKGNFPGRFSGRQFSNSRSEMNVSTLELGDSALYLCASSKGQGEEQYFGPGTRLTVT.

This clonotype has at least ten counts. The chain couples TRBV25-1 to TRBJ2-2; D unresolved. This CDR3 is 13 amino acids long. V gave up 4 bases and J gave up 3 bases, with 6 bases separating them. Germline V gives CDR1 MGHDK, CDR2 SYGVNS. The CDR3 region has the DNA TGTGCCAGCAGTGTTGGGGACACCGGGGAGCTGTTTTTT. Protein: CASSVGDTGELFF.

This clonotype appeared many times. The chain is built from TRBV5-1 and TRBJ2-7, with D perhaps TRBD1 (5 bases). Germline V gene lookup returns CDR1 SGHRS and CDR2 YFSETQ. CDR3 size: 14 residues. V was trimmed by 0 bases and J by 2 bases, leaving 9 bases between them. The CDR3 spells CASSLGVGAYEQYF. CDR3 coding DNA: TGCGCCAGCAGCTTGGGGGTAGGGGCCTACGAGCAGTACTTC.

This clonotype has at least ten counts. The gene calls are TRBV5-1 and TRBJ2-5; TRBD2 agrees at 8 bases. There are 16 residues in the CDR3. The V and J ends lost 2 bases and 3 bases, in that order; junction bases with no gene match: 9. Germline CDR1 is SGHRS and CDR2 is YFSETQ. CDR3 nucleotides: TGCGCCAGCAGCTTTGGGACTAGGATTTCCGAAGAGACCCAGTACTTC. It codes for CASSFGTRISEETQYF.

Ten or more counts support this clonotype. The V gene is TRBV29-1, the J gene TRBJ1-2; the D gene is possibly TRBD1 (6 bases). Trimming took off 7 bases at V and 6 bases at J, with 12 bases between the two ends. The CDR3 is 11 residues long. CDR1 SQVTM and CDR2 ANQGSEA come from the germline V gene. The CDR3 here is CSGGGPDGYTF. The CDR3 DNA sequence: TGCAGCGGGGGGGGGCCAGATGGCTACACCTTC.

This clonotype was observed at least ten times. V usage is TRBV5-1 and J usage is TRBJ2-2; a possible D gene is TRBD1 (5 bases). The CDR3 has 15 amino acids. Germline lookup yields CDR1 SGHRS and CDR2 YFSETQ. Trimming removed 1 base from V and 0 bases from J, with 7 bases in between. The DNA for the CDR3 is TGCGCCAGCAGCTTGACAGGCGCGAACACCGGGGAGCTGTTTTTT. Amino acids: CASSLTGANTGELFF.

Many counts were recorded for this clonotype. V gene TRBV3-1 combines with J gene TRBJ2-3; D gene uncertain. The germline gives CDR1 LGHDT, CDR2 YNNKEL (reference sequence). Trimming took off 2 bases at V and 6 bases at J, with 12 bases between the two ends. This CDR3 spans 14 amino acids. For the CDR3, the DNA is TGTGCCAGCAGCCAAAGGCCCGGCCAGGATACGCAGTATTTT. Translation: CASSQRPGQDTQYF.

This clonotype was seen at least ten times. The chain employs TRBV21-1 and TRBJ1-1; whether TRBD1, the table's D call, matches the DNA was not checked. TRBV21-1 is annotated as a pseudogene. The CDR3 spans 15 residues. CDR3 DNA sequence: TGTGCCAGCAGCCCCTTGACAGGGATGAACACTGAAGCTTTCTTT. Its translation: CASSPLTGMNTEAFF.